The 2 T cell receptor beta chains below were found in one sample sequenced in a study of glioma-infiltrating T cells. The iRepertoire nested amplicon-rescue multiplex PCR amplified TCR alpha and beta CDR3s from RNA. TCRdb redid the calling of the multiplex PCR reads with MiXCR, one entry per CDR3 protein. The repertoire has about 110,000 distinct CDR3 sequences, less than 30% of them found once; the top ten carry roughly 30%. The sequencing input was glioma tissue, nonneoplastic brain tissue, or PBMCs (not recorded which). Receptors were obtained from a human donor with low-grade glioma or glioblastoma, undergoing nonglioma brain surgery, or in good health (not recorded which).

This clonotype is medium-sized within its sample. The CDR3 DNA follows: TGTGCCAGCAGTTACGTACGGTCCTACGAGCAGTACTTC. This sequence encodes CASSYVRSYEQYF. V is TRBV6-2 or TRBV6-3 and J is TRBJ2-7, with no clear D. The CDR3 is made up of 13 amino acids. V dropped 2 bases and J dropped 1 base, with 6 bases sitting between them. Germline-derived CDR1 and CDR2 are MNHEY and SVGEGT.

This clonotype was observed many times. This chain joins TRBV6-1 and TRBJ1-2; 7 bases fit TRBD1. Germline lookup yields CDR1 MNHNS and CDR2 SASEGT. There are 15 residues in the CDR3. The trim removed 3 bases at V and 6 bases at J, leaving 10 bases unmatched. CDR3 in amino acids: CASSETGSSTNGYTF. The CDR3 DNA sequence: TGTGCCAGCAGTGAGACAGGGTCGAGTACTAATGGCTACACCTTC.